Listed below are T cell receptor beta chains from one sample, sequenced in a study of beta chain features in type 1 diabetes. Libraries were prepared by immunoSEQ multiplex PCR; TCRdb keeps only in-frame clonotypes and omits some of them. The sample lists about half a million clones, about 30% occurring once. Sequenced input: naive CD4+ T cells from blood. These receptors all stem from a man aged 18 to 35 in good health. CDR3s include the opening cysteine and the closing phenylalanine or tryptophan. The D gene is left open where the match is weak. Size values are once, few and many counts, or a class for expanded clones, and some rows have none.

d_call: -
clone_size: -
v_call: TRBV4-1
j_call: TRBJ2-7
cdr3_nt: TGCGCCAGCAGTCGAGGAGCTCAGGGAATCTACGAGCAGTACTTC
cdr3_aa: CASSRGAQGIYEQYF

d_call: -
clone_size: -
v_call: TRBV4-1
j_call: TRBJ2-1
cdr3_nt: TGCGCCAGCAGCCAACTAGGGACTCTCTACAATGAGCAGTTCTTC
cdr3_aa: CASSQLGTLYNEQFF

d_call: -
clone_size: -
v_call: TRBV5-1
j_call: TRBJ2-5
cdr3_nt: TGCGCCAGCAGCTTGCCGGAAGAGACCCAGTACTTC
cdr3_aa: CASSLPEETQYF

d_call: -
clone_size: few
v_call: TRBV29-1
j_call: TRBJ2-5
cdr3_nt: TGCAGCGGCCGGGCGGCCGGCACCCAGTACTTC
cdr3_aa: CSGRAAGTQYF

d_call: TRBD2
clone_size: -
v_call: TRBV11-2
j_call: TRBJ2-3
cdr3_nt: TGTGCCAGCAGCTCCCAGCGGGAGGGCCCAAGGGATACGCAGTATTTT
cdr3_aa: CASSSQREGPRDTQYF

d_call: TRBD2
clone_size: few
v_call: TRBV9
j_call: TRBJ2-4
cdr3_nt: TGTGCCAGCAGTCCTAGCGGGAGGATCGCCAAAAACATTCAGTACTTC
cdr3_aa: CASSPSGRIAKNIQYF

d_call: -
clone_size: -
v_call: TRBV28
j_call: TRBJ1-3
cdr3_nt: TGTGCCAGCGGGGTTTCGGCTGGAAACACCATATATTTT
cdr3_aa: CASGVSAGNTIYF

d_call: TRBD1
clone_size: -
v_call: TRBV28
j_call: TRBJ2-3
cdr3_nt: TGTGCCAGCACACGGGACAGGGGCACAGATACGCAGTATTTT
cdr3_aa: CASTRDRGTDTQYF

d_call: -
clone_size: few
v_call: TRBV7-9
j_call: TRBJ2-7
cdr3_nt: TGTGCCAGCAGCCGACCGACAGGCTCCTACGAGCAGTACTTC
cdr3_aa: CASSRPTGSYEQYF

d_call: -
clone_size: few
v_call: TRBV5-1
j_call: TRBJ2-7
cdr3_nt: TGCGCCAGCAGCTTGTTTGTGGGAGCGCAGTACTTC
cdr3_aa: CASSLFVGAQYF

d_call: -
clone_size: few
v_call: TRBV7-9
j_call: TRBJ1-1
cdr3_nt: TGTGCCAGCAGCAGAATGACTGGCCCTGAAGCTTTCTTT
cdr3_aa: CASSRMTGPEAFF

d_call: TRBD1
clone_size: -
v_call: TRBV7-2
j_call: TRBJ2-2
cdr3_nt: TGTGCCAGCAAAACCGGGACAGGGTCCGGGGAGCTGTTTTTT
cdr3_aa: CASKTGTGSGELFF

d_call: TRBD2
clone_size: few
v_call: TRBV4-1
j_call: TRBJ2-7
cdr3_nt: TGCGCCAGCAGCCGGTCCGGACCGGGGGGCTACGAGCAGTACTTC
cdr3_aa: CASSRSGPGGYEQYF

d_call: TRBD2
clone_size: -
v_call: TRBV30
j_call: TRBJ2-1
cdr3_nt: TGTGCCTGGAGTCTCAGGGCTAGCGGAAACAATGAGCAGTTCTTC
cdr3_aa: CAWSLRASGNNEQFF

d_call: TRBD1
clone_size: few
v_call: TRBV6-5
j_call: TRBJ2-1
cdr3_nt: TGTGCCAGCAGTTACTCGCGACAGGGGGACAATGAGCAGTTCTTC
cdr3_aa: CASSYSRQGDNEQFF

d_call: -
clone_size: few
v_call: TRBV9
j_call: TRBJ1-4
cdr3_nt: TGTGCCAGCAGCGTAGCTGGGGGAGGCGGTGAAAAACTGTTTTTT
cdr3_aa: CASSVAGGGGEKLFF

d_call: -
clone_size: -
v_call: TRBV30
j_call: TRBJ2-1
cdr3_nt: TGTGCCTGGAGTACAGGGTCTTTTGTCAATGAGCAGTTCTTC
cdr3_aa: CAWSTGSFVNEQFF

d_call: TRBD1
clone_size: -
v_call: TRBV4-3
j_call: TRBJ2-7
cdr3_nt: TGCGCCAGCAGCCGGGACAGGGCCAACTACGAGCAGTACTTC
cdr3_aa: CASSRDRANYEQYF

d_call: -
clone_size: few
v_call: TRBV6-1
j_call: TRBJ2-7
cdr3_nt: TGTGCCAGCAGTGAAGTGGGCAGATCCTACGAGCAGTACTTC
cdr3_aa: CASSEVGRSYEQYF